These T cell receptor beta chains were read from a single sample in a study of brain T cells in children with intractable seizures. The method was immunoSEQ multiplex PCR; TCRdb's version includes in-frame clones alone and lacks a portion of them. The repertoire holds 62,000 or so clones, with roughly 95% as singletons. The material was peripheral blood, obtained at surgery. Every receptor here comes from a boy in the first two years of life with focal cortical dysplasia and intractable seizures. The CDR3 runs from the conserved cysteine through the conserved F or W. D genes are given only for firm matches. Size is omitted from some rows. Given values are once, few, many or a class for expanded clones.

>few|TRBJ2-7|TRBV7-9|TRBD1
CASQTDRGAYEQYF
TGTGCCAGCCAAACGGACAGGGGCGCCTACGAGCAGTACTTC
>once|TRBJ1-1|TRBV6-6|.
CASSYSKGATEAFF
TGTGCCAGCAGTTACTCTAAGGGCGCCACTGAAGCTTTCTTT
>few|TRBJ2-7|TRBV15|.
CATSRDLGAYEQYF
TGTGCCACCAGCAGAGATCTGGGGGCCTACGAGCAGTACTTC
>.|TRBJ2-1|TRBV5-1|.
CASSFGQSGGNEQFF
TGCGCCAGCAGCTTCGGGCAGTCAGGTGGCAATGAGCAGTTCTTC
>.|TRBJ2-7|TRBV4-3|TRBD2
CASSQGLADSYEQYF
TGCGCCAGCAGCCAAGGACTAGCGGACTCCTACGAGCAGTACTTC
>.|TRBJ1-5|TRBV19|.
CASARGSGNQPQHF
TGTGCCAGTGCTAGGGGTTCGGGCAATCAGCCCCAGCATTTT
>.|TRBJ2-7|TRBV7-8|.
CASSLDLIYEQYF
TGTGCCAGCAGCTTAGATCTTATTTACGAGCAGTACTTC
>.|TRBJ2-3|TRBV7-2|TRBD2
CASSPRAGGSTDTQYF
TGTGCCAGCAGCCCAAGAGCGGGGGGGAGCACAGATACGCAGTATTTT
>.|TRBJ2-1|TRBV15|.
CATSRDRNRLNFNEQFF
TGTGCCACCAGCAGAGATCGTAACAGACTTAATTTCAATGAGCAGTTCTTC
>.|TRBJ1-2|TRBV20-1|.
CSASPGNGYTF
TGCAGTGCTAGTCCCGGGAATGGCTACACCTTC
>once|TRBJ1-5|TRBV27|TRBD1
CASSPRDRNSNQPQHF
TGTGCCAGCAGTCCCCGGGACAGAAATAGCAATCAGCCCCAGCATTTT
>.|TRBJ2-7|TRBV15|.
CATSRDGLGQYF
TGTGCCACCAGCAGAGATGGCCTGGGGCAGTACTTC
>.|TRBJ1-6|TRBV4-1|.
CASSQRVLNSPLHF
TGCGCCAGCAGCCAACGGGTTCTGAATTCACCCCTCCACTTT
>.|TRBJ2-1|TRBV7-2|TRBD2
CASSLQTSGSSGYNEQFF
TGTGCCAGCAGCTTACAGACTAGCGGGAGTTCGGGCTACAATGAGCAGTTCTTC
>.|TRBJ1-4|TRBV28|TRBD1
CASSPRQGGAEKLFF
TGTGCCAGCAGTCCCCGACAGGGAGGGGCTGAAAAACTGTTTTTT
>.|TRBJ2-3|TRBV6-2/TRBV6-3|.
CASSYGASPDTQYF
TGTGCCAGCAGTTACGGGGCTAGCCCAGATACGCAGTATTTT
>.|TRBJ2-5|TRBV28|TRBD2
CASSLRGTETQYF
TGTGCCAGCAGTTTGCGGGGGACTGAGACCCAGTACTTC
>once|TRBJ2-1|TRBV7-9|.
CASSPQIAFANEQFF
TGTGCCAGCAGCCCCCAAATCGCGTTCGCAAATGAGCAGTTCTTC
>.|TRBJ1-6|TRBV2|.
CASKTRLSNSPLHF
TGTGCCAGCAAAACGAGGTTGTCTAATTCACCCCTCCACTTT
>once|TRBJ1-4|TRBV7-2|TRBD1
CASSARQGAWEKLFF
TGTGCCAGCAGCGCCCGACAGGGCGCTTGGGAAAAACTGTTTTTT
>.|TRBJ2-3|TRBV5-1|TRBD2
CASSPTGGLARHTSTDTQYF
TGCGCCAGCAGCCCCACGGGGGGACTAGCGAGACATACTAGCACAGATACGCAGTATTTT
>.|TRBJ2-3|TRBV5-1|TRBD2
CASSLASRGDTDTQYF
TGCGCCAGCAGCTTGGCTTCCCGGGGGGACACAGATACGCAGTATTTT
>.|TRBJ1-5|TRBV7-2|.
CASSWGGNQPQHF
TGTGCCAGCAGCTGGGGGGGCAATCAGCCCCAGCATTTT
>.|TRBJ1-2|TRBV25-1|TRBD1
CASSESGQGDYGYTF
TGTGCCAGCAGTGAATCGGGACAGGGGGACTATGGCTACACCTTC
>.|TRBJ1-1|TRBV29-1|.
CSVEGGGYTEAFF
TGCAGCGTTGAGGGGGGCGGCTACACTGAAGCTTTCTTT
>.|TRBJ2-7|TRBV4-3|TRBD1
CASSRAGTGYEQYF
TGCGCCAGCAGCCGCGCCGGGACAGGGTATGAGCAGTACTTC
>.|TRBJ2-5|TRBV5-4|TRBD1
CASSSHRGRVETQYF
TGTGCCAGCAGCTCACACAGGGGCCGCGTCGAGACCCAGTACTTC
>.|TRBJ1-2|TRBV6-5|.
CASVGPNYGYTF
TGTGCCAGCGTGGGTCCGAACTATGGCTACACCTTC
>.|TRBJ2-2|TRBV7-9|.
CASSLVVDGTGELFF
TGTGCCAGCAGCTTAGTCGTCGACGGTACCGGGGAGCTGTTTTTT
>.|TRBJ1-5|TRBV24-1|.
CATSLIRENQPQHF
TGTGCCACCAGTCTGATCAGGGAGAATCAGCCCCAGCATTTT
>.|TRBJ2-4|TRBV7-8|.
CASSLDRVGNIQYF
TGTGCCAGCAGCTTAGATCGGGTGGGAAACATTCAGTACTTC
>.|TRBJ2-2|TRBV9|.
CASSVGGFGELFF
TGTGCCAGCAGCGTAGGGGGCTTCGGGGAGCTGTTTTTT
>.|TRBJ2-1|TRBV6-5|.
CASSYSDWNEQFF
TGTGCCAGCAGTTACTCGGACTGGAATGAGCAGTTCTTC
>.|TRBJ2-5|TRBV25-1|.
CASSEYGLWETQYF
TGTGCCAGCAGTGAATATGGGTTGTGGGAGACCCAGTACTTC
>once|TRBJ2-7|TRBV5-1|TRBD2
CASSLGVGGAEQYF
TGCGCCAGCAGCTTGGGGGTCGGGGGGGCCGAGCAGTACTTC
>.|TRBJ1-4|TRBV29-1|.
CSVELAGENEKLFF
TGCAGCGTTGAATTGGCAGGAGAAAATGAAAAACTGTTTTTT
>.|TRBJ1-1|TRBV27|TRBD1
CASAGGAITEAFF
TGTGCCAGCGCAGGGGGCGCAATCACTGAAGCTTTCTTT
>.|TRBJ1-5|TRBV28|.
CASSRDLRGNQPQHF
TGTGCCAGCAGTCGAGACCTTAGGGGCAATCAGCCCCAGCATTTT
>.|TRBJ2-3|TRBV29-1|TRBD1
CSAVKQGSTDTQYF
TGCAGCGCCGTGAAACAGGGGAGCACAGATACGCAGTATTTT
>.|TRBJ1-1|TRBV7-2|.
CASSLLGQSNTEAFF
TGTGCCAGCAGCTTGCTAGGACAGTCGAACACTGAAGCTTTCTTT
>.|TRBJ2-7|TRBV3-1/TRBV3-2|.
CASSQGGWAYEQYF
TGTGCCAGCAGCCAGGGCGGGTGGGCCTACGAGCAGTACTTC
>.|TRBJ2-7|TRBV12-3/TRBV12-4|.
CASSLTSEQYF
TGTGCCAGCAGTTTAACGAGCGAGCAGTACTTC
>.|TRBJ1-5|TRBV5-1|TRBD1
CASSPATGANQPQHF
TGCGCCAGCAGCCCTGCGACAGGGGCGAATCAGCCCCAGCATTTT
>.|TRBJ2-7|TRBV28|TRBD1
CASSFWTGGFEQYF
TGTGCCAGCAGTTTCTGGACAGGGGGCTTCGAGCAGTACTTC
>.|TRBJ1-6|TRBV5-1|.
CASSLGPPSSSPLHF
TGCGCCAGCAGCTTGGGGCCCCCCTCCAGTTCACCCCTCCACTTT
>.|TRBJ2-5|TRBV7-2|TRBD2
CASSLSGRGETQYF
TGTGCCAGCAGCTTATCCGGGAGGGGAGAGACCCAGTACTTC
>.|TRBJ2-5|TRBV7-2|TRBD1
CASSSIWAGTGTQETQYF
TGTGCCAGCAGCTCAATTTGGGCGGGGACAGGCACACAAGAGACCCAGTACTTC
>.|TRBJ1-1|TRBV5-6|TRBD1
CASSLGFSRGTETEAFF
TGTGCCAGCAGCTTGGGATTCTCCAGGGGGACTGAGACTGAAGCTTTCTTT
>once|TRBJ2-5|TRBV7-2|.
CASSSGAPRGETQYF
TGTGCCAGCAGTTCGGGGGCCCCTAGGGGAGAGACCCAGTACTTC
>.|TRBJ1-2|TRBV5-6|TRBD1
CASSLAGQGAYGYTF
TGTGCCAGCAGCTTAGCAGGACAGGGGGCCTATGGCTACACCTTC
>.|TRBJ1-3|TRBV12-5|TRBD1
CASGSDRGHDTIYF
TGTGCTAGTGGTTCGGACAGGGGGCATGACACCATATATTTT
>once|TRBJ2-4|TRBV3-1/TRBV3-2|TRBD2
CASSQPGGVAGGSIQYF
TGTGCCAGCAGCCAGCCAGGAGGGGTCGCAGGCGGGAGCATTCAGTACTTC
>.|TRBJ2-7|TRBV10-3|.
CAISGEVGLLYEQYF
TGTGCCATCAGTGGGGAGGTCGGACTACTCTACGAGCAGTACTTC
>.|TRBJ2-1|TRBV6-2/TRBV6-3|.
CASSRSLPGAGYNEQFF
TGTGCCAGCAGTCGTAGTCTTCCAGGGGCGGGCTACAATGAGCAGTTCTTC
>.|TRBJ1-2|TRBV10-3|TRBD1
CAISYSGQGAYGYTF
TGTGCCATCAGCTATTCCGGGCAGGGGGCCTATGGCTACACCTTC